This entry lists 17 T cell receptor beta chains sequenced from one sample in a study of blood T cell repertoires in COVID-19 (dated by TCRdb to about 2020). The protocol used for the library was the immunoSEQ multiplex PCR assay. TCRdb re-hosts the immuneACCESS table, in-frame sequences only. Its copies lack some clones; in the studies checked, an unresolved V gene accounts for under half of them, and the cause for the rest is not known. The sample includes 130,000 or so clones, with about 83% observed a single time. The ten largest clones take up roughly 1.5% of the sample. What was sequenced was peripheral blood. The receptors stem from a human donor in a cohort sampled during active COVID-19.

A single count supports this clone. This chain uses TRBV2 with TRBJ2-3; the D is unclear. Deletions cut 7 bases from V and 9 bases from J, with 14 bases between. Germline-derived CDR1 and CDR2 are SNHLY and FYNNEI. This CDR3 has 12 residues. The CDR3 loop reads CASIEPPSTQYF. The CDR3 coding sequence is TGTGCCAGCATAGAACCGCCCTCCACGCAGTATTTT.

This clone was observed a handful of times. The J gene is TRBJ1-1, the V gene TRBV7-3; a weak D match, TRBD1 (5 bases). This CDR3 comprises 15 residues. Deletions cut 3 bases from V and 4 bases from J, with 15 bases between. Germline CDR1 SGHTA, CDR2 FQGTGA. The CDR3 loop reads CASSLQGALVTEAFF. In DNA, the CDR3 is TGTGCCAGCAGCTTGCAGGGCGCATTAGTCACTGAAGCTTTCTTT.

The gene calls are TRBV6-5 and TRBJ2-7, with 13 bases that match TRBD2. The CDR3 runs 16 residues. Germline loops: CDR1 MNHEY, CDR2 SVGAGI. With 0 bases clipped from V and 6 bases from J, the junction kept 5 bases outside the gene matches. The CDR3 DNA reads TGTGCCAGCAGTTACTCCCGTGGACTAGCGGGAGTCGAGCAGTACTTC. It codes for CASSYSRGLAGVEQYF.

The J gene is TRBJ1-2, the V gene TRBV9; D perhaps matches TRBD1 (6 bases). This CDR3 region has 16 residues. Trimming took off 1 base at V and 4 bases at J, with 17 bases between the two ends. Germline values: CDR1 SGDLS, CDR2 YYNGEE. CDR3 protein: CASSVSTGNFVYGYTF. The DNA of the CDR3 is TGTGCCAGCAGCGTATCGACAGGCAACTTCGTCTATGGCTACACCTTC.

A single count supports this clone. The CDR3 DNA follows: TGTGCCATCAGTGAGCCGGACTCTGAAGCTTTCTTT. Protein: CAISEPDSEAFF. This chain joins TRBV10-3 and TRBJ1-1; D ambiguous. V gave up 2 bases and J gave up 6 bases, with 7 bases separating them. Per germline, CDR1 ENHRY and CDR2 SYGVKD. CDR3 length: 12 residues.

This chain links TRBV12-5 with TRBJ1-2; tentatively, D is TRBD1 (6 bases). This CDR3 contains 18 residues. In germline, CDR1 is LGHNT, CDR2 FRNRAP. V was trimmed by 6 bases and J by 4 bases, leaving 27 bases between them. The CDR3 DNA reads TGTGCTAGTGGCCGATACGACGAGATACAGGGTTTTGGCTATGGCTACACCTTC. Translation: CASGRYDEIQGFGYGYTF.

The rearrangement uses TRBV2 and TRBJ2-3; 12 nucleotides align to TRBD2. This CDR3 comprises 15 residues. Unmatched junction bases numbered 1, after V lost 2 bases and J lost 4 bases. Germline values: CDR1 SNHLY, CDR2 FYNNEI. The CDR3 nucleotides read TGTGCCAGCAGTGAACTAGCGGGAGGGGCAGATACGCAGTATTTT. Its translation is CASSELAGGADTQYF.

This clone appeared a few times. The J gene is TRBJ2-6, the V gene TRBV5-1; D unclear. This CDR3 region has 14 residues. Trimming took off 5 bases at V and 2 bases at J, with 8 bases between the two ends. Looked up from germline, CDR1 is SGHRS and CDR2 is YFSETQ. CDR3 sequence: CASRAPAGANVLTF. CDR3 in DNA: TGCGCCAGCAGGGCCCCTGCTGGGGCCAACGTCCTGACTTTC.

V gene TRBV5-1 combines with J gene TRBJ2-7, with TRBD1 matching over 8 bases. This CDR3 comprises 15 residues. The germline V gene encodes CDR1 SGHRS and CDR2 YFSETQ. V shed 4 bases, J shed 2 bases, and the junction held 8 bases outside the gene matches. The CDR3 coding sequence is TGCGCCAGCAGCCTAACAGGGGGTACGACCTACGAGCAGTACTTC. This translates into CASSLTGGTTYEQYF.

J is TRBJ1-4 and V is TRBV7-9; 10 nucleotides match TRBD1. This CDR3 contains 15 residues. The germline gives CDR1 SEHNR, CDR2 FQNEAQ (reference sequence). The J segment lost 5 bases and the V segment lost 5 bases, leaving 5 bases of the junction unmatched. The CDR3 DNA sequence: TGTGCCAGCAGCCATCGGACAGGGGGGAATGAAAAACTGTTTTTT. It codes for CASSHRTGGNEKLFF.

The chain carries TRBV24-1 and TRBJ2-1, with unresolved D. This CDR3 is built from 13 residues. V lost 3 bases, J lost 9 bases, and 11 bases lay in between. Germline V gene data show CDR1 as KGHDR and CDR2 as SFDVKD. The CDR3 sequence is CATSDPPGGEQFF. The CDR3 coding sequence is TGTGCCACCAGTGATCCCCCAGGTGGTGAGCAGTTCTTC.

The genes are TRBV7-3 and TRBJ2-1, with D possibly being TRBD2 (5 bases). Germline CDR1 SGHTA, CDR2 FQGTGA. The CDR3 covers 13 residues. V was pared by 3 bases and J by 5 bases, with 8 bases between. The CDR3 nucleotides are TGTGCCAGCAGCTTTAGGGAGCACAATGAGCAGTTCTTC. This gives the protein CASSFREHNEQFF.

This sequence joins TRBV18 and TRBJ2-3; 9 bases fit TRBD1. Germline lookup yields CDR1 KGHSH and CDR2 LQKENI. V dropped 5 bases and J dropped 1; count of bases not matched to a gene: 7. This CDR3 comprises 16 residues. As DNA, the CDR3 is TGTGCCAGCTCATCAGAGCGACAGGGGGGCACAGATACGCAGTATTTT. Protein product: CASSSERQGGTDTQYF. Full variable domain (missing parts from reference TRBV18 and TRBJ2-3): NAGVMQNPRHLVRRRGQEARLRCSPMKGHSHVYWYRQLPEEGLKFMVYLQKENIIDESGMPKERFSAEFPKEGPSILRIQQVVRGDSAAYFCASSSERQGGTDTQYFGPGTRLTVL.

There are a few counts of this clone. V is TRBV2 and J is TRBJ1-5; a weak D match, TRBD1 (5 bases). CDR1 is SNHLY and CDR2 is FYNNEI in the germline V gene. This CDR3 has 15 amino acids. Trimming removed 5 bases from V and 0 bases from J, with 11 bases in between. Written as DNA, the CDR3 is TGTGCCAGCAGTTTACAGGACCTTAGCAATCAGCCCCAGCATTTT. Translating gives CASSLQDLSNQPQHF. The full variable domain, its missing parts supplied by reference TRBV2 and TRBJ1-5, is EPEVTQTPSHQVTQMGQEVILRCVPISNHLYFYWYRQILGQKVEFLVSFYNNEISEKSEIFDDQFSVERPDGSNFTLKIRSTKLEDSAMYFCASSLQDLSNQPQHFGDGTRLSIL.

The CDR3 here is CASSFRGNNEQFF. The CDR3 coding sequence is TGTGCCAGCAGCTTCAGAGGGAACAATGAGCAGTTCTTC. The rearrangement joins TRBV11-2 to TRBJ2-1, with D possibly TRBD2 on 5 matching bases. The V end was cut by 3 bases, the J end by 5 bases, with 8 bases between. This CDR3 comprises 13 residues. The germline V gene has CDR1 SGHAT and CDR2 FQNNGV.

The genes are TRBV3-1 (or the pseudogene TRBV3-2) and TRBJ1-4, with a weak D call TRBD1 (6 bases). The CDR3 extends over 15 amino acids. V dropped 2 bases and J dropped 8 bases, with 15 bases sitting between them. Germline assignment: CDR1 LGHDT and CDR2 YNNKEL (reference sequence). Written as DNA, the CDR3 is TGTGCCAGCAGCCAACAAACAGGGTGGTCCGAAAAACTGTTTTTT. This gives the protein CASSQQTGWSEKLFF.

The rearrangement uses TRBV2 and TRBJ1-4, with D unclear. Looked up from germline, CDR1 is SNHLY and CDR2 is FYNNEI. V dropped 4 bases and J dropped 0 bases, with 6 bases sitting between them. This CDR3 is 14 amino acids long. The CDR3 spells CASSAAATNEKLFF. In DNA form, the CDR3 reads TGTGCCAGCAGTGCAGCCGCAACTAATGAAAAACTGTTTTTT.